The next 17 T cell receptor beta chains were all read from a single sample in a study of breast tumors, draining lymph nodes, adjacent tissues. One entry per CDR3 protein, called by TCRdb with MiXCR from the multiplex PCR reads. The sample holds approximately 90,000 distinct CDR3 sequences; approximately 30% are singletons and the top ten take 8.1%. Samples came from axillary lymph nodes draining the breast cancer. Material for sequencing was axillary lymph node tissue. These receptor sequences come from a female donor with breast cancer. Some clones in this sample may be carry-over from other donors' samples.

This clonotype appeared many times. V is TRBV4-1 and J is TRBJ2-2; D not resolved. The V and J ends lost 5 bases and 1 base respectively, with 11 bases between them. This CDR3 spans 15 amino acids. Germline CDR1 is MGHRA and CDR2 is YSYEKL. CDR3 loop: CASSVRMVNTGELFF. The CDR3 DNA sequence: TGCGCCAGCAGCGTACGAATGGTGAACACCGGGGAGCTGTTTTTT.

This clonotype has at least ten counts. V is TRBV12-3 or TRBV12-4 and J is TRBJ2-3; 9 positions agree with TRBD2. This CDR3 is built from 15 residues. Trimming removed 0 bases from V and 7 bases from J; junction bases left unmatched: 5. This CDR3 reads CASSLAGSGSNTQYF. DNA of the CDR3: TGTGCCAGCAGTTTAGCTGGTAGCGGGAGTAATACGCAGTATTTT.

The chain employs TRBV5-1 and TRBJ2-1, with TRBD2 matching over 12 bases. The trim removed 5 bases at V and 8 bases at J, leaving 5 bases unmatched. The CDR3 has 14 residues. Germline V CDR1 and CDR2: SGHRS, YFSETQ. The CDR3 protein is CASSPSGRVDEQFF. DNA for the CDR3: TGCGCCAGCAGTCCTAGCGGGAGGGTCGATGAGCAGTTCTTC. Complete variable domain (other parts from reference TRBV5-1 and TRBJ2-1): KAGVTQTPRYLIKTRGQQVTLSCSPISGHRSVSWYQQTPGQGLQFLFEYFSETQRNKGNFPGRFSGRQFSNSRSEMNVSTLELGDSALYLCASSPSGRVDEQFFGPGTRLTVL.

This clonotype was counted ten times or more. The chain uses TRBV20-1 and TRBJ2-7; 13 bases match TRBD2. V was clipped by 1 base and J by 6 bases; unmatched bases: 6. Germline CDR1 reads DFQATT; CDR2 reads SNEGSKA (reference sequence). This CDR3 region has 15 residues. The CDR3 sequence is CSARGPTSGRFEQYF. CDR3 coding DNA: TGCAGTGCTAGAGGTCCGACTAGCGGGAGGTTCGAGCAGTACTTC.

About this clonotype: The germline gene is not matched at one end of the junction; a read error may be the cause. This chain joins TRBV6-6 and TRBJ2-2, with a tentative D call TRBD2 (6 bases). CDR1 MNHNY and CDR2 SVGAGI come from the germline V gene (reference sequence). This CDR3 comprises 15 residues. The CDR3 spells CASTPLGRSAGELLF. CDR3 nucleotide sequence: TGTGCCAGCACTCCACTCGGGAGATCTGCCGGGGAGCTGCTTTTT.

This clonotype was seen many times. The J gene is TRBJ2-7, the V gene TRBV12-3 or TRBV12-4; a possible D gene is TRBD1 (6 bases). The germline V and J ends were trimmed by 6 bases and 7 bases, with 16 bases remaining between them. This CDR3 region has 13 residues. The CDR3, as DNA: TGTGCCAGCAGACGCTCAGGGGACGGTGAGCAGTACTTC. It is translated as CASRRSGDGEQYF.

This clonotype came up many times. A much larger clone lies a single base off, so this may be a read error. Since the CDR3 does not end with the conserved phenylalanine or tryptophan, this likely comes from a read error. The chain combines TRBV9 with TRBJ1-2; TRBD1 might be the D (5 bases). The CDR3 covers 13 residues. In germline, CDR1 is SGDLS, CDR2 YYNGEE. V lost 0 bases, J lost 8 bases, and 11 bases lay in between. The DNA for the CDR3 is TGTGCCAGCAGCGTAGAGGGGCTTTACGGCTACACCTCC. This translates into CASSVEGLYGYTS.

This clonotype was recorded at least ten times. This sequence joins TRBV5-1 and TRBJ2-2; D is possibly TRBD1 (5 bases). V was cut by 0 bases and J by 3 bases, with 12 bases left in between. The CDR3 loop spans 16 amino acids. Germline lookup yields CDR1 SGHRS and CDR2 YFSETQ. CDR3 residues: CASSLASGRDTGELFF. The CDR3 bases are TGCGCCAGCAGCTTGGCCAGTGGCAGGGACACCGGGGAGCTGTTTTTT.

In this sample, this clonotype turned up many times. The CDR3 protein is CASSHTGRASGTKETQYF. CDR3 in DNA: TGCGCCAGCAGCCACACTGGGCGTGCGTCGGGCACAAAAGAGACCCAGTACTTC. The genes are TRBV4-1 and TRBJ2-5; unclear D gene. Looked up from germline, CDR1 is MGHRA and CDR2 is YSYEKL. Trimming removed 3 bases from V and 3 bases from J, with 23 bases in between. The CDR3 totals 18 residues.

To note about this clonotype: Given a much more abundant clone one base away, this may be a read error. This chain links TRBV14 with TRBJ2-7, with TRBD2 matching 9 bases. The germline CDR1 and CDR2 sequences are SGHDN and FVKESK. This CDR3 has 14 residues. The CDR3 here is CASSQLAGRYEQSF. The CDR3 region has the DNA TGTGCCAGCAGCCAGCTAGCGGGGCGCTACGAGCAGTCCTTC.

Comments on this clonotype: Possible read error: a much larger clone is one base away. The V gene is TRBV3-1, the J gene TRBJ2-1; D gene ambiguous. CDR3 length: 14 residues. Germline lookup yields CDR1 LGHDT and CDR2 YNNKEL (reference sequence). CDR3: CASGQVNRYNEQFF. CDR3 bases: TGTGCCAGCGGCCAAGTCAACCGATACAATGAGCAGTTCTTC.

This clonotype was seen only a few times. This sequence may be a read error, since a much larger clone differs from it by one base. V gene TRBV20-1 combines with J gene TRBJ2-3, with TRBD2 identical over 11 bases. The germline V gene encodes CDR1 DFQATT and CDR2 SNEGSKA (reference sequence). V lost 8 bases to trimming and J lost 1 base; unmatched junction nucleotides: 17. The CDR3 runs 18 residues. The CDR3 here is CSTPSTSGSPRGTDTQYF. The CDR3 bases are TGCAGTACCCCTTCTACTAGCGGGAGTCCGCGGGGCACAGATACGCAGTATTTT.

This clonotype showed up many times. The V and J genes are TRBV6-1 and TRBJ2-1, with D hard to call. The CDR3 runs 11 residues. Germline CDR1 and CDR2: MNHNS and SASEGT. V shed 7 bases and J shed 10 bases, with 11 bases lying between them. The CDR3 DNA reads TGTGCCAGCACTGTCGTAGAAGAGCAGTTCTTC. Its translation is CASTVVEEQFF.

In its sample, this clonotype is medium-sized (0.01 to 0.1%). CDR3 sequence (DNA): TGCGCCAGCAGTGGACGGAACTACGAGCAGTACTTC. Residues: CASSGRNYEQYF. The chain uses TRBV10-2 and TRBJ2-7; no definite D call. There are 12 residues in the CDR3. CDR1 and CDR2 from the germline V gene are WSHSY and SAAADI. V lost 4 bases, J lost 3 bases, and 7 bases lay in between.

The genes are TRBV24-1 and TRBJ2-3, with D hard to call. The CDR3 totals 14 residues. Germline CDR1 is KGHDR and CDR2 is SFDVKD. The V gene lost 4 bases and the J gene lost 1 base, with 8 bases spanning the gap. The CDR3 region has the DNA TGTGCCACCAGTGAGGGTCACCGCACAGATACGCAGTATTTT. Protein sequence: CATSEGHRTDTQYF.

V is TRBV11-1 and J is TRBJ1-6; 9 positions match TRBD1. The germline CDR1 and CDR2 sequences are SGHAT and FQDESV (reference sequence). The junction had 9 bases not matched to a gene; V was cut back by 5 bases and J by 7 bases. The CDR3 extends over 16 amino acids. The CDR3 region has the DNA TGTGCCAGCAGCCCCCAACAGGGGGCAAGAAATTCACCCCTCCACTTT. It translates to CASSPQQGARNSPLHF.

This clonotype was picked up a small number of times. The gene calls are TRBV24-1 and TRBJ2-1; D gene ambiguous. Germline V gene data show CDR1 as KGHDR and CDR2 as SFDVKD. This CDR3 has 13 amino acids. Trimming stripped 4 bases from V and 7 bases from J, with 10 bases between. The CDR3, as DNA: TGTGCCACCAGTGACTCTGACGAGAATGAGCAGTTCTTC. Translation gives CATSDSDENEQFF.